Listed below are T cell receptor beta chains from one sample, sequenced in a study of blood T cell repertoires in COVID-19. Assay used: immunoSEQ multiplex PCR; TCRdb lists only in-frame clones, some missing. Here the sample spans about 180,000 clones, around 80% being singletons. The sample was peripheral blood. These receptors came from a woman aged 35 to 49 with COVID-19, enrolled during active disease. CDR3s include the opening cysteine and the closing phenylalanine or tryptophan. Fields, in order: V gene, clone size, D gene, J gene, CDR3 DNA, CDR3 protein. D genes are given only for firm matches. Some rows mark clone size as missing; the rest say once, few, many or name a class of expanded clone.

TRBV27,-,-,TRBJ1-4,TGTGCCAGCAAACAGGCAACTAATGAAAAACTGTTTTTT,CASKQATNEKLFF
TRBV5-1,-,TRBD1,TRBJ1-1,TGCGCCAGCAGCGCGGGACAGTTACGGAGGGGGAACACTGAAGCTTTCTTT,CASSAGQLRRGNTEAFF
TRBV9,-,-,TRBJ1-5,TGTGCCAGCAGCGTTGGGGCAGTACCTCGGGATCAGCCCCAGCATTTT,CASSVGAVPRDQPQHF
TRBV2,few,-,TRBJ1-1,TGTGCCAGCAGGCCAGGGATACGAGCTTTCTTT,CASRPGIRAFF
TRBV5-4,medium-sized,TRBD1,TRBJ1-4,TGTGCCAGCAGCGCCAACAGGGGAATTAATGAAAAACTGTTTTTT,CASSANRGINEKLFF
TRBV3-1/TRBV3-2,many,-,TRBJ1-5,TGTGCCAGCAGCCAATATAGCAATCAGCCCCAGCATTTT,CASSQYSNQPQHF
TRBV10-1,-,TRBD1,TRBJ2-2,TGCGCCAGCAGTGAGTCACACGGGACAGCCGGGGAGCTGTTTTTT,CASSESHGTAGELFF
TRBV6-4,-,-,TRBJ2-3,TGTGCCAGCAGTGACACCCGCGAGCCAGATACGCAGTATTTT,CASSDTREPDTQYF
TRBV5-8,-,-,TRBJ2-5,TGTGCCAGCAGCTTGGCCGGGGGTGTAGAGACCCAGTACTTC,CASSLAGGVETQYF
TRBV5-1,-,TRBD1,TRBJ1-3,TGCGCCAGCAGCGGGGGACAGGGCGGAGGAAACACCATATATTTT,CASSGGQGGGNTIYF
TRBV2,-,TRBD2,TRBJ2-1,TGTGCCAGCAGCCCCGGACTAGCGGGGGGTTACAATGAGCAGTTCTTC,CASSPGLAGGYNEQFF
TRBV6-5,-,-,TRBJ1-2,TGTGCCAGCAGTTACGGGGCCGGCTATGGCTACACCTTC,CASSYGAGYGYTF
TRBV9,-,TRBD2,TRBJ2-7,TGTGCCAGCAGCGTAGTAGCGGGAGCCAACGAGCAGTACTTC,CASSVVAGANEQYF
TRBV6-5,-,TRBD1,TRBJ2-4,TGTGCCAGCAGTTACTCTGGGACAGGTCAAAACATTCAGTACTTC,CASSYSGTGQNIQYF
TRBV24-1,-,TRBD2,TRBJ2-2,TGTGCCACCAGTTTTGGCGGGGGTACCGGGGAGCTGTTTTTT,CATSFGGGTGELFF
TRBV19,-,TRBD2,TRBJ2-5,TGTGCCAGTAGTATCTCCAGCGGGGGGGCTGAGACCCAGTACTTC,CASSISSGGAETQYF